This T cell receptor beta chain was sequenced for a study of identical twins. One entry per CDR3 protein results from TCRdb running MiXCR on the 5' RACE reads. The profile shows roughly 250,000 distinct CDR3 sequences, about 7.5% of them singletons. Germline V gene sequence: CDR1 MDHEN, CDR2 SYDVKM. The CDR3 length is 14 residues. The ends were cut back, 10 bases at V and 0 bases at J, with 16 bases in the middle. The sample was also reused in another study, on yellow fever vaccine responses in identical twins.

This sequence joins TRBV28 and TRBJ2-7, with no clear D. Sequencing input: CD8+ T cells sorted from blood. This TCR derives from a young woman in good health. The CDR3 here is CATQGTASSYEQYF. The CDR3 bases are TGTGCCACCCAAGGAACCGCCTCCTCCTACGAGCAGTACTTC. Drawing the rest from reference TRBV28 and TRBJ2-7, the complete variable domain is DVKVTQSSRYLVKRTGEKVFLECVQDMDHENMFWYRQDPGLGLRLIYFSYDVKMKEKGDIPEGYSVSREKKERFSLILESASTNQTSMYLCATQGTASSYEQYFGPGTRLTVT.